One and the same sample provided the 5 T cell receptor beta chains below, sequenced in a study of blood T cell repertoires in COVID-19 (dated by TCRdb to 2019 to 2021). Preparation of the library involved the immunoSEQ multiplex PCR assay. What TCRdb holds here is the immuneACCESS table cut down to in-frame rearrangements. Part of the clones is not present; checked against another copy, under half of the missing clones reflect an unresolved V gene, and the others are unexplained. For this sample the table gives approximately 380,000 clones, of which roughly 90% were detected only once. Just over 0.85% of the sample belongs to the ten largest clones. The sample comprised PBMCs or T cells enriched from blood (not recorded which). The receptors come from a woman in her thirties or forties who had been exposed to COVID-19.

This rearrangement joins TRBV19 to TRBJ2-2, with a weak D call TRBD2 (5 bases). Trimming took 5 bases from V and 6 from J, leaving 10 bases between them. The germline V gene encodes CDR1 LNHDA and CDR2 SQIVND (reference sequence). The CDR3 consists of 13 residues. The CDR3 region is CASSLTAAGELFF. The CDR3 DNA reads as TGTGCCAGTAGTCTTACAGCGGCCGGGGAGCTGTTTTTT.

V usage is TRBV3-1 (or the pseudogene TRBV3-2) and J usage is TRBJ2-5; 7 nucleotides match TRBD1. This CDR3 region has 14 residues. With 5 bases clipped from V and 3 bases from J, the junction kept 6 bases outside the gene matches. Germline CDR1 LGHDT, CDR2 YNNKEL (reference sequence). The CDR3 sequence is CASSRRQGKETQYF. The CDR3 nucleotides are TGTGCCAGCAGCAGACGACAGGGAAAAGAGACCCAGTACTTC.

CDR3 sequence (DNA): TGTGCCAGCAGAGGGACTAGCGGCTACGAGCAGTACTTC. Amino acid sequence: CASRGTSGYEQYF. The genes are TRBV11-3 and TRBJ2-7, with 11 nucleotides matching TRBD2. V lost 6 bases to trimming and J lost 3 bases; unmatched junction nucleotides: 1. The germline gives CDR1 SGHNT, CDR2 YENEEA. The length of the CDR3 is 13 residues. Complete variable domain (other parts from reference TRBV11-3 and TRBJ2-7): EAGVVQSPRYKIIEKKQPVAFWCNPISGHNTLYWYLQNLGQGPELLIRYENEEAVDDSQLPKDRFSAERLKGVDSTLKIQPAELGDSAVYLCASRGTSGYEQYFGPGTRLTVT.

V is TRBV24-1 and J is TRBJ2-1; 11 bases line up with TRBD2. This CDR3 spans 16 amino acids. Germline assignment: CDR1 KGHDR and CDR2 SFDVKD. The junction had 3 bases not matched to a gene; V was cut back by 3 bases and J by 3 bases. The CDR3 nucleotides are TGTGCCACCAGTGATACCGGGACTAGCGGCTACAATGAGCAGTTCTTC. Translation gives CATSDTGTSGYNEQFF.

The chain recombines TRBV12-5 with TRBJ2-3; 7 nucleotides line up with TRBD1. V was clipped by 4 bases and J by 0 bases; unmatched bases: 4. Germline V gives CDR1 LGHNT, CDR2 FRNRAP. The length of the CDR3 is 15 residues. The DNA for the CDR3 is TGTGCTAGTGGTTACACAGGGGCAAGCACAGATACGCAGTATTTT. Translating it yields CASGYTGASTDTQYF.